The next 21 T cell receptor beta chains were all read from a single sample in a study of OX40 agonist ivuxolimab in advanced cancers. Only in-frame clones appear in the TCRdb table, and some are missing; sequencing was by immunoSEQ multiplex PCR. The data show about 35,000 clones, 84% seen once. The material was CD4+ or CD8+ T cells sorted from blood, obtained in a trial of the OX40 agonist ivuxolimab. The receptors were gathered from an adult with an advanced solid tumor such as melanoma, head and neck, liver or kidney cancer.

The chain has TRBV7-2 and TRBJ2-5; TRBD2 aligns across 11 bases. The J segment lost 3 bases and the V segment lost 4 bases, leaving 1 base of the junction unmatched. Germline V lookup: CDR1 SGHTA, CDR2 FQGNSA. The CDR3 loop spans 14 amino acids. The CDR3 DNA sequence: TGTGCCAGCAGCTCTAGCGGGGGGAAAGAGACCCAGTACTTC. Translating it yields CASSSSGGKETQYF.

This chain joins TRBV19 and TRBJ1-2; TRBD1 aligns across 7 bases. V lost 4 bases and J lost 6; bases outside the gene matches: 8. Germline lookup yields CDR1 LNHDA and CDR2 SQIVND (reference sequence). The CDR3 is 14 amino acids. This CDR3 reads CASSKGQWVDGYTF. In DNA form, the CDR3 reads TGTGCCAGTAGTAAGGGACAGTGGGTAGATGGCTACACCTTC. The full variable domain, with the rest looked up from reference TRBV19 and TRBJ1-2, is DGGITQSPKYLFRKEGQNVTLSCEQNLNHDAMYWYRQDPGQGLRLIYYSQIVNDFQKGDIAEGYSVSREKKESFPLTVTSAQKNPTAFYLCASSKGQWVDGYTFGSGTRLTVV.

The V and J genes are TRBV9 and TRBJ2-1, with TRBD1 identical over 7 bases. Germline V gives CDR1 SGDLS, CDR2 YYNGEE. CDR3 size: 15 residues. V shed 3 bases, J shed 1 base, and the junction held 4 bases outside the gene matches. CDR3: CASSARQGSYNEQFF. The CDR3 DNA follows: TGTGCCAGCAGCGCCCGACAGGGATCCTACAATGAGCAGTTCTTC. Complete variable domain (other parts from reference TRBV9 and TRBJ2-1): DSGVTQTPKHLITATGQRVTLRCSPRSGDLSVYWYQQSLDQGLQFLIQYYNGEERAKGNILERFSAQQFPDLHSELNLSSLELGDSALYFCASSARQGSYNEQFFGPGTRLTVL.

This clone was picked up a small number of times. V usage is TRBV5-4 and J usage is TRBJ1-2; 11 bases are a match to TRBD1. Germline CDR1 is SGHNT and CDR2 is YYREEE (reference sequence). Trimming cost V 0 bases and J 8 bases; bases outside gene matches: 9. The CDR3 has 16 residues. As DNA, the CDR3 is TGTGCCAGCAGCTTGGTTTTGGGGGACAGGGGGAAAGGCTACACCTTC. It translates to CASSLVLGDRGKGYTF.

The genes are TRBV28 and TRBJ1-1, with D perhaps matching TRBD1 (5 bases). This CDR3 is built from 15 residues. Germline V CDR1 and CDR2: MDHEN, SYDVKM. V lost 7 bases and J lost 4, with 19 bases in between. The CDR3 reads CASNFPGRRATEAFF. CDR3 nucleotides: TGTGCCAGCAACTTTCCGGGACGCCGTGCCACTGAAGCTTTCTTT.

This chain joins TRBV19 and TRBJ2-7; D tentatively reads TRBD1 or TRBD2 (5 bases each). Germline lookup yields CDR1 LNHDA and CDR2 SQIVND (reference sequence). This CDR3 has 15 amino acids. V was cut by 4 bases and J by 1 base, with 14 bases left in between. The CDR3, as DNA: TGTGCCAGTAGTACCCTATGGGGGAAATCCTACGAGCAGTACTTC. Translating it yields CASSTLWGKSYEQYF.

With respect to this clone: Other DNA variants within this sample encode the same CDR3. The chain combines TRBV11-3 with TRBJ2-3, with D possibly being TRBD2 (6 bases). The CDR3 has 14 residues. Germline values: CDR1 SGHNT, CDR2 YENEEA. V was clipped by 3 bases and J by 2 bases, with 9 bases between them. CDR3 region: CASSFGGLTDTQYF. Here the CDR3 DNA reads TGTGCCAGCAGCTTTGGGGGACTCACAGATACGCAGTATTTT.

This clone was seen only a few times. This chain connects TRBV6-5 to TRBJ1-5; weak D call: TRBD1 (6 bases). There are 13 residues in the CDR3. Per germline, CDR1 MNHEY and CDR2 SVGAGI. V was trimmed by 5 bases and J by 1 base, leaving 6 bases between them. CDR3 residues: CASSQGSNQPQHF. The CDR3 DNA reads TGTGCCAGCAGTCAGGGGAGCAATCAGCCCCAGCATTTT.

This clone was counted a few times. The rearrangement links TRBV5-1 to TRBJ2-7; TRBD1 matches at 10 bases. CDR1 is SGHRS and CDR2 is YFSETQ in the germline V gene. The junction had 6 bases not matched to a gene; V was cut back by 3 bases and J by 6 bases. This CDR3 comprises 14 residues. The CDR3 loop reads CASSSGTGALEQYF. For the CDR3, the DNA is TGCGCCAGCAGCTCCGGGACAGGGGCGCTCGAGCAGTACTTC.

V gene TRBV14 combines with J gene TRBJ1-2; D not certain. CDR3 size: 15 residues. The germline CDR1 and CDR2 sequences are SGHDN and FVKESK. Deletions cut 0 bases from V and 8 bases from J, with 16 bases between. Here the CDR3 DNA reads TGTGCCAGCAGCCAAGATCAAAGGCAGACATACGGCTACACCTTC. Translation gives CASSQDQRQTYGYTF.

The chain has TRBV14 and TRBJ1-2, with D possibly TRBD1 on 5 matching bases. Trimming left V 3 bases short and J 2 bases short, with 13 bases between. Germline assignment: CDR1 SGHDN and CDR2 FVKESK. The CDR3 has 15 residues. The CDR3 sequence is CASSQGRGLNYGYTF. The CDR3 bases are TGTGCCAGCAGCCAGGGAAGGGGACTCAACTATGGCTACACCTTC.

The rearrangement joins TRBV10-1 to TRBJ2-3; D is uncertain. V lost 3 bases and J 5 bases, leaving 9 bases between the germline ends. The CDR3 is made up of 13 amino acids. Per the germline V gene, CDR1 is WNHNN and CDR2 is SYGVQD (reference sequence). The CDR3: CASSDRVRDTQYF. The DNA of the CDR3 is TGCGCCAGCAGTGACCGGGTCCGAGATACGCAGTATTTT.

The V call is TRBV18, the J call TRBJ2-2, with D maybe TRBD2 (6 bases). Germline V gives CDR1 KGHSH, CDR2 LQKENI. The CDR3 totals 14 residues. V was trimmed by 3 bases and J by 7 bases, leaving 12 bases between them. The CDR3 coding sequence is TGTGCCAGCTCACCGTCCGGGGGAAGCGGGGAGCTGTTTTTT. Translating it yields CASSPSGGSGELFF.

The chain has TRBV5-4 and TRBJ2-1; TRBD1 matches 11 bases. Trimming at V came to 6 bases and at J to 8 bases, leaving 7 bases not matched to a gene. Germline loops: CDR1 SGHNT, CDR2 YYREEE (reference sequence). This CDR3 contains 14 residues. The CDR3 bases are TGTGCCAGCATCAGGGACAGGGGGGTCGATGAGCAGTTCTTC. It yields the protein CASIRDRGVDEQFF.

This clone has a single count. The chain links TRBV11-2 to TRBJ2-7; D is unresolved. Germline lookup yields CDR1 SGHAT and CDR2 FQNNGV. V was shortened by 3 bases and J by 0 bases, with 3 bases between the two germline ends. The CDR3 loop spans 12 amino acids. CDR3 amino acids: CASSFNSYEQYF. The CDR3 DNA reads TGTGCCAGCAGCTTCAACTCCTACGAGCAGTACTTC.

Here the CDR3 DNA reads TGTGCCAGCAGCTCGATAGGTGGTCGCGGGGAGCTGTTTTTT. The encoded protein is CASSSIGGRGELFF. This chain joins TRBV5-6 and TRBJ2-2; D call uncertain. V gave up 3 bases and J gave up 7 bases, with 13 bases separating them. Germline assignment: CDR1 SGHDT and CDR2 YYEEEE. This CDR3 has 14 residues. Drawing the rest from reference TRBV5-6 and TRBJ2-2, the complete variable domain is DAGVTQSPTHLIKTRGQQVTLRCSPKSGHDTVSWYQQALGQGPQFIFQYYEEEERQRGNFPDRFSGHQFPNYSSELNVNALLLGDSALYLCASSSIGGRGELFFGEGSRLTVL.

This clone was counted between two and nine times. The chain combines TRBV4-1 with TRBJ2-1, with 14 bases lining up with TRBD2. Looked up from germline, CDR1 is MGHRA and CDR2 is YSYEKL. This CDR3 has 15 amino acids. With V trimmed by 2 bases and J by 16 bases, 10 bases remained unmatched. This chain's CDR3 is CASSQPGTSGSSDFF. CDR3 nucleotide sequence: TGCGCCAGCAGCCAACCCGGGACTAGCGGGAGTAGTGATTTCTTC.

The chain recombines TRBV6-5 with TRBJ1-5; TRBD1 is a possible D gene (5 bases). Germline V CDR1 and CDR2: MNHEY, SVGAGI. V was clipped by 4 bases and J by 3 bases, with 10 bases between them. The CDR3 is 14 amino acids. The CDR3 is CASSSGRNNQPQHF. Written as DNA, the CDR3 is TGTGCCAGCAGTTCGGGACGGAACAATCAGCCCCAGCATTTT.

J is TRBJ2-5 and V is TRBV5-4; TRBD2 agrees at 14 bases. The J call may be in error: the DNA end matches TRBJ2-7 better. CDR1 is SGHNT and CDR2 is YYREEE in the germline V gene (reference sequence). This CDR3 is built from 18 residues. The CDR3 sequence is CASSSGLAGAPSSYEQYF. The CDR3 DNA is TGTGCCAGCAGCTCGGGACTAGCGGGGGCTCCCAGCTCCTACGAGCAGTACTTC.

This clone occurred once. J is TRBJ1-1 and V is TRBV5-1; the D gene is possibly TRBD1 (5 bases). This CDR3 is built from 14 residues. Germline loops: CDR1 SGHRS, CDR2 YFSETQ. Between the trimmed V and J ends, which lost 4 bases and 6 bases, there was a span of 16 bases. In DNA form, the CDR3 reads TGCGCCAGCAGCACCCTCGGGGAGGGGTCTGAAGCTTTCTTT. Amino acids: CASSTLGEGSEAFF.

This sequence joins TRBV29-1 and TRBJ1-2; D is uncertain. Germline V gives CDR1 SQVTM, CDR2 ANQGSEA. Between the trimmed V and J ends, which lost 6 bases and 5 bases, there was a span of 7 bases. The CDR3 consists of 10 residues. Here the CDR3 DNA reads TGCAGCGTCCTGCGGTATGGCTACACCTTC. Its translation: CSVLRYGYTF.